Each of the 18 T cell receptor beta chains below was sequenced from the same sample in a study of T cells after yellow fever vaccination. In TCRdb, the 5' RACE reads were re-called with MiXCR into one record per CDR3 protein. The sample records about 160,000 distinct CDR3 sequences, 9.3% being singletons. This specimen consisted of CD8+ T cells sorted from PBMCs, obtained 45 days after the yellow fever booster vaccination. Receptors were obtained from a man aged 18 to 29 who received the YFV17D yellow fever vaccine.

In its sample, this clonotype was seen many times. The genes are TRBV5-5 and TRBJ2-1; no definite D call. V lost 1 base and J lost 8, with 22 bases in between. Germline CDR1 and CDR2: SGHKS and YYEKEE (reference sequence). CDR3 length equals 17 residues. The CDR3 here is CASSLFGLNSEGDEQFF. For the CDR3, the DNA is TGTGCCAGCAGCTTGTTCGGGCTTAATTCCGAAGGCGATGAGCAGTTCTTC. Filled out from reference TRBV5-5 and TRBJ2-1, the complete variable domain reads DAGVTQSPTHLIKTRGQQVTLRCSPISGHKSVSWYQQVLGQGPQFIFQYYEKEERGRGNFPDRFSARQFPNYSSELNVNALLLGDSALYLCASSLFGLNSEGDEQFFGPGTRLTVL.

Only a few counts were recorded for this clonotype. This chain links TRBV6-1 with TRBJ2-2; TRBD2 might be the D (6 bases). This CDR3 comprises 13 residues. Germline V lookup: CDR1 MNHNS, CDR2 SASEGT. The V gene lost 6 bases and the J gene lost 5 bases, with 10 bases spanning the gap. The CDR3 loop reads CASREEGTGELFF. The CDR3 DNA sequence: TGTGCCAGCAGAGAGGAGGGGACCGGGGAGCTGTTTTTT.

This clonotype was seen more than once but under ten times. The chain joins TRBV5-4 to TRBJ2-3, with D possibly being TRBD1 (6 bases). V was trimmed by 4 bases and J by 1 base, leaving 10 bases between them. Germline CDR1 is SGHNT and CDR2 is YYREEE (reference sequence). CDR3 size: 14 residues. The CDR3, as DNA: TGTGCCAGCAGCCGGACAGATCGCACAGATACGCAGTATTTT. Translation: CASSRTDRTDTQYF.

This clonotype was seen a handful of times. The chain uses TRBV6-5 and TRBJ2-7; possibly TRBD1 or TRBD2 for D (5 bases each). CDR1 is MNHEY and CDR2 is SVGAGI in the germline V gene. The length of the CDR3 is 14 residues. The ends were cut back, 3 bases at V and 3 bases at J, with 12 bases in the middle. The CDR3 spells CASSYSGRSYEQYV. The DNA of the CDR3 is TGTGCCAGCAGTTATTCGGGACGGAGCTACGAGCAGTACGTC.

This clonotype showed up many times. This chain links TRBV4-3 with TRBJ2-3, with D possibly being TRBD1 or TRBD2 (5 bases each). CDR1 is LGHNA and CDR2 is YSLEER in the germline V gene. V was pared by 0 bases and J by 2 bases, with 12 bases between. CDR3 length: 16 residues. DNA for the CDR3: TGCGCCAGCAGCCAAGATTACGGGGCCAACACAGATACGCAGTATTTT. Its translation: CASSQDYGANTDTQYF.

In its sample, this clonotype was seen many times. V and J are TRBV6-6 and TRBJ2-5, with D perhaps matching TRBD2 (5 bases). Germline lookup yields CDR1 MNHNY and CDR2 SVGAGI (reference sequence). This CDR3 spans 15 amino acids. Deletions cut 4 bases from V and 10 bases from J, with 22 bases between. In DNA form, the CDR3 reads TGTGCCAGCAGTTCAACCGGGGTAGGTCGTGTGGACCAGTACTTC. Encoded protein: CASSSTGVGRVDQYF.

The gene calls are TRBV10-3 and TRBJ2-2, with 9 bases lining up with TRBD1. The CDR3 contains 15 residues. V dropped 6 bases and J dropped 5; count of bases not matched to a gene: 7. Germline loops: CDR1 ENHRY, CDR2 SYGVKD. The CDR3, as DNA: TGTGCCATCAGAACCGGGACAGGGTTTACCGGGGAGCTGTTTTTT. Protein product: CAIRTGTGFTGELFF.

This clonotype was seen ten or more times. This sequence joins TRBV5-4 and TRBJ1-1; no reliable D call. Germline V gives CDR1 SGHNT, CDR2 YYREEE (reference sequence). V was pared by 3 bases and J by 0 bases, with 6 bases between. The CDR3 loop spans 13 amino acids. The CDR3 region has the DNA TGTGCCAGCAGCTCCCGGATGAACACTGAAGCTTTCTTT. This encodes CASSSRMNTEAFF.

V is TRBV20-1 and J is TRBJ2-7; maybe TRBD1 (5 bases). Trimming pared 3 bases from V and 3 bases from J, leaving 9 bases between. Germline CDR1 DFQATT, CDR2 SNEGSKA (reference sequence). The CDR3 runs to 12 residues. The CDR3 region is CSARTADYEQYV. The CDR3, as DNA: TGCAGTGCTAGGACAGCAGACTACGAGCAGTACGTC.

The V and J genes are TRBV5-1 and TRBJ2-1; no firm D call. V dropped 1 base and J dropped 4 bases, with 18 bases sitting between them. CDR1 and CDR2 from the germline V gene are SGHRS and YFSETQ. CDR3 length: 17 amino acids. The CDR3 DNA reads as TGCGCCAGCAGCTTGTATCGTTCCGGCAGACTGTACAATGAGCAGTTCTTC. Translated, it gives CASSLYRSGRLYNEQFF. The full variable domain, rest sourced from reference TRBV5-1 and TRBJ2-1, is KAGVTQTPRYLIKTRGQQVTLSCSPISGHRSVSWYQQTPGQGLQFLFEYFSETQRNKGNFPGRFSGRQFSNSRSEMNVSTLELGDSALYLCASSLYRSGRLYNEQFFGPGTRLTVL.

This chain links TRBV4-2 with TRBJ1-1; D gene uncertain. V lost 3 bases to trimming and J lost 5 bases, with 13 bases between them. Germline V CDR1 and CDR2: LGHNA, YNFKEQ. This CDR3 spans 14 amino acids. CDR3 in amino acids: CASSQEDGVTEAFF. The CDR3 region has the DNA TGTGCCAGCAGCCAGGAAGACGGGGTTACTGAAGCTTTCTTT.

This clonotype has a handful of counts. The chain recombines TRBV2 with TRBJ2-3; 10 nucleotides agree with TRBD2. Germline V gives CDR1 SNHLY, CDR2 FYNNEI. Trimming at V came to 2 bases and at J to 0 bases, leaving 5 bases not matched to a gene. The CDR3 is 17 amino acids. CDR3 sequence reads: CASSESLAGASTDTQYF. In DNA, the CDR3 is TGTGCCAGCAGTGAATCCCTAGCGGGGGCTAGCACAGATACGCAGTATTTT.

In its sample, this clonotype was seen a few times. The V call is TRBV18, the J call TRBJ2-1; perhaps TRBD2 as D (6 bases). V dropped 10 bases and J dropped 4 bases, with 14 bases sitting between them. This CDR3 has 13 amino acids. The germline gives CDR1 KGHSH, CDR2 LQKENI. The CDR3 coding sequence is TGTGCCACGGCGGGAAGCGGTTACAATGAGCAGTTCTTC. This sequence encodes CATAGSGYNEQFF. The full variable domain, with the rest looked up from reference TRBV18 and TRBJ2-1, is NAGVMQNPRHLVRRRGQEARLRCSPMKGHSHVYWYRQLPEEGLKFMVYLQKENIIDESGMPKERFSAEFPKEGPSILRIQQVVRGDSAAYFCATAGSGYNEQFFGPGTRLTVL.

This rearrangement joins TRBV3-1 to TRBJ2-3; no reliable D call. This CDR3 has 17 amino acids. The germline gives CDR1 LGHDT, CDR2 YNNKEL (reference sequence). Trimming shortened V by 1 base and J by 0 bases, and 14 bases separated the two germline ends. CDR3 DNA sequence: TGTGCCAGCAGCCAAGCAATTACCAAGCCTAGCACAGATACGCAGTATTTT. This translates into CASSQAITKPSTDTQYF.

The rearrangement joins TRBV6-2 or TRBV6-3 to TRBJ2-3; D remains unclear. V lost 7 bases and J 4 bases, leaving 18 bases between the germline ends. In germline, CDR1 is MNHEY, CDR2 SVGEGT. The CDR3 covers 15 residues. In DNA form, the CDR3 reads TGTGCCAGCAAAGGCGTACACAGCGAATCAGATACGCAGTATTTT. It encodes CASKGVHSESDTQYF.

The chain recombines TRBV6-5 with TRBJ1-5; no reliable D call. The ends were cut back, 6 bases at V and 6 bases at J, with 12 bases in the middle. Germline CDR1 is MNHEY and CDR2 is SVGAGI. The CDR3 sequence is 13 residues long. In DNA form, the CDR3 reads TGTGCCAGCAGCAGCGACGGGTTTCAGCCCCAGCATTTT. As protein: CASSSDGFQPQHF.

The table lists this clonotype with many counts. The rearrangement uses TRBV6-2 or TRBV6-3 and TRBJ2-1; no clear D. V was shortened by 2 bases and J by 9 bases, with 8 bases between the two germline ends. CDR1 MNHEY and CDR2 SVGEGT come from the germline V gene. This CDR3 has 12 residues. CDR3 DNA: TGTGCCAGCAGTTACCTGGGCAGTGAGCAGTTCTTC. Its protein product is CASSYLGSEQFF.

The chain has TRBV7-9 and TRBJ2-5, with D perhaps matching TRBD1 (6 bases). This CDR3 comprises 16 residues. V lost 3 bases, J lost 0 bases, and 14 bases lay in between. In germline, CDR1 is SEHNR, CDR2 FQNEAQ (reference sequence). The CDR3: CASSFGQLKYQETQYF. The CDR3 bases are TGTGCCAGCAGCTTCGGACAGCTCAAATACCAAGAGACCCAGTACTTC.